The rows below give T cell receptor beta chains drawn from one sample of a study of T-cell reconstitution after alpha-beta-depleted transplantation in children. Using its own MiXCR run on the PCR reads, TCRdb lists one record per CDR3 protein. The data contain hundreds of thousands of distinct CDR3 sequences, around a sixth of them singletons. The sample consisted of PBMCs, mostly from graft donor cells, taken 360 days after TCRalphabeta/CD19-depleted stem cell transplant. The origin of the receptors is a male patient under 10 years old who had a stem cell transplant for acute lymphoblastic leukemia, so the T cells may come from the graft donor. The CDR3 runs from the conserved cysteine through the conserved F or W. A D gene is named only where the DNA matches it firmly. A row's size may be missing; if present it is once, few, many or a size class.

J gene,clone size,V gene,D gene,CDR3 protein,CDR3 DNA
TRBJ1-1,few,TRBV11-2,TRBD1,CASSLIWSTTRDRASDTEAFF,TGTGCCAGCAGCTTAATCTGGTCGACAACCCGGGACAGGGCATCGGACACTGAAGCTTTCTTT
TRBJ2-3,-,TRBV27,TRBD1,CASTLGTGGTDTQYF,TGTGCCAGCACCCTCGGGACAGGGGGGACAGATACGCAGTATTTT
TRBJ1-5,-,TRBV12-3/TRBV12-4,-,CASSPLGSGQPQHF,TGTGCCAGCAGCCCCCTGGGGAGTGGACAGCCCCAGCATTTT
TRBJ1-1,many,TRBV19,-,CASSLREFTEAFF,TGTGCCAGTAGCCTCAGGGAGTTCACTGAAGCTTTCTTT
TRBJ2-7,-,TRBV7-6,TRBD1,CASSLVDRGPYAYEQYF,TGTGCCAGCAGCTTAGTGGACAGGGGGCCGTATGCCTACGAGCAGTACTTC
TRBJ2-1,many,TRBV29-1,TRBD2,CSVAWGGSYNEQFF,TGCAGCGTTGCTTGGGGGGGCTCCTACAATGAGCAGTTCTTC
TRBJ2-3,-,TRBV20-1,-,CSARVPASGDTQYF,TGCAGTGCTAGAGTCCCGGCCTCAGGCGATACGCAGTATTTT
TRBJ2-5,-,TRBV7-2,-,CASSFPRQETQYF,TGTGCCAGCAGCTTCCCAAGACAAGAGACCCAGTACTTC
TRBJ1-4,few,TRBV10-2,-,CASREQGNEKLFF,TGCGCCAGCAGGGAACAGGGAAATGAAAAACTGTTTTTT
TRBJ2-1,few,TRBV7-2,-,CASSLAAVVPYEQFF,TGTGCCAGCAGCTTAGCCGCGGTGGTTCCCTATGAGCAGTTCTTC
TRBJ2-5,-,TRBV10-2,TRBD2,CASSDRGVQETQYF,TGCGCCAGCAGTGATCGGGGGGTCCAAGAGACCCAGTACTTC
TRBJ2-1,few,TRBV11-1,TRBD2,CASSLYPGLAGSSYNEQFF,TGTGCCAGCAGCTTGTACCCGGGACTAGCGGGGAGCTCCTACAATGAGCAGTTCTTC
TRBJ2-7,-,TRBV7-9,TRBD2,CASSFGGTSGSEQYF,TGTGCCAGCAGCTTTGGAGGGACTAGCGGGTCCGAGCAGTACTTC
TRBJ1-1,few,TRBV18,TRBD1,CASSPLGRGVTEAFF,TGTGCCAGCTCACCCTTGGGCAGGGGGGTCACTGAAGCTTTCTTT
TRBJ1-2,-,TRBV12-3/TRBV12-4,TRBD1,CASSPGQASYGYTF,TGTGCCAGCAGTCCAGGACAGGCGAGCTATGGCTACACCTTC
TRBJ1-1,many,TRBV27,-,CASSSPKATLRTEAFF,TGTGCCAGCAGTTCCCCAAAAGCCACTCTTCGAACTGAAGCTTTCTTT
TRBJ1-2,-,TRBV5-6,-,CASSLPHTNSPFVALGYTF,TGTGCCAGCAGCTTGCCCCACACGAACTCACCCTTTGTTGCTCTTGGCTACACCTTC
TRBJ2-1,-,TRBV7-9,-,CASRWDRYNEQFF,TGTGCCAGCAGATGGGACCGCTACAATGAGCAGTTCTTC
TRBJ2-1,-,TRBV11-2,TRBD1,CASSTGTGPLPSYNEQFF,TGTGCCAGCAGTACCGGGACAGGGCCGTTGCCCTCCTACAATGAGCAGTTCTTC
TRBJ2-1,-,TRBV7-2,-,CASSLSDRHPSNNEQFF,TGTGCCAGCAGCTTATCAGACAGGCATCCTTCAAACAATGAGCAGTTCTTC
TRBJ1-2,few,TRBV19,-,CAGSRGDYGYTF,TGTGCCGGGAGCAGGGGAGACTATGGCTACACCTTC
TRBJ2-1,few,TRBV28,TRBD1,CASSSDRASLYEQFF,TGTGCCAGCAGTTCAGACAGGGCTAGCCTTTATGAGCAGTTCTTC
TRBJ2-6,-,TRBV11-2,-,CASRGLRTSGANVLTF,TGTGCCAGCCGCGGCCTAAGGACATCTGGGGCCAACGTCCTGACTTTC
TRBJ2-7,-,TRBV11-2,-,CASSLAGQDPYEQYF,TGTGCCAGCAGCTTAGCGGGACAAGACCCCTACGAGCAGTACTTC
TRBJ1-5,-,TRBV7-6,TRBD1,CASSGQEFNQPQHF,TGTGCCAGCAGCGGACAGGAGTTCAATCAGCCCCAGCATTTT
TRBJ1-1,-,TRBV12-3/TRBV12-4,-,CASSRQEDTEAFF,TGTGCCAGCAGCCGACAAGAGGACACTGAAGCTTTCTTT
TRBJ2-7,-,TRBV6-1,-,CASRAMDVTNYEQYF,TGTGCCAGCAGAGCAATGGACGTAACTAACTACGAGCAGTACTTC
TRBJ2-7,-,TRBV4-2,-,CASSDTGSMTYEQYF,TGTGCCAGCAGCGACACAGGGTCTATGACCTACGAGCAGTACTTC
TRBJ2-5,many,TRBV12-3/TRBV12-4,-,CASSREETQYF,TGTGCCAGCAGTAGGGAAGAGACCCAGTACTTC
TRBJ1-2,-,TRBV25-1,-,CASSEFGARDYGYTF,TGTGCCAGCAGTGAATTTGGGGCGAGGGACTATGGCTACACCTTC
TRBJ2-3,few,TRBV7-2,TRBD2,CASELAGTDTQYF,TGTGCCAGCGAACTAGCGGGGACAGATACGCAGTATTTT
TRBJ2-2,-,TRBV19,TRBD2,CASRIGTSESTGELFF,TGTGCCAGTAGAATCGGGACTAGTGAGAGTACCGGGGAGCTGTTTTTT
TRBJ1-1,few,TRBV18,-,CASSPPLQGGTVDTEAFF,TGTGCCAGCTCACCACCGTTACAGGGTGGAACCGTGGACACTGAAGCTTTCTTT
TRBJ2-6,-,TRBV20-1,-,CSASSGANVLTF,TGCAGTGCTAGCTCTGGGGCCAACGTCCTGACTTTC
TRBJ2-7,-,TRBV27,-,CASSPSRPPYEQYF,TGTGCCAGCAGCCCATCCAGGCCACCCTACGAGCAGTACTTC
TRBJ2-3,-,TRBV7-2,-,CASSLSTFGVTDTQYF,TGTGCCAGCAGCTTATCCACGTTTGGTGTAACAGATACGCAGTATTTT
TRBJ2-1,-,TRBV6-5,TRBD1,CASSMRGVQGNNEQFF,TGTGCCAGCAGTATGAGGGGCGTACAGGGGAACAATGAGCAGTTCTTC
TRBJ2-3,-,TRBV7-6,TRBD2,CASGRLASSTDTQYF,TGTGCCAGCGGCCGACTAGCGAGTAGCACAGATACGCAGTATTTT
TRBJ1-5,few,TRBV12-3/TRBV12-4,-,CASSVSGPTLGRQPQHF,TGTGCCAGCAGTGTTTCAGGCCCGACGCTGGGGAGGCAGCCCCAGCATTTT
TRBJ2-2,few,TRBV9,-,CASSVDIPRNTGELFF,TGTGCCAGCAGCGTAGATATTCCCAGGAACACCGGGGAGCTGTTTTTT
TRBJ2-2,-,TRBV20-1,-,CSAPRAGANTGELFF,TGCAGTGCCCCGAGGGCGGGTGCAAACACCGGGGAGCTGTTTTTT
TRBJ2-3,many,TRBV5-1,-,CASSLSQRADTQYF,TGCGCCAGCAGCTTGTCGCAGCGCGCAGATACGCAGTATTTT
TRBJ2-7,-,TRBV5-1,-,CASSLAWDNLYEQYF,TGCGCCAGCAGCTTGGCCTGGGACAATTTATACGAGCAGTACTTC
TRBJ2-1,-,TRBV5-1,-,CASSLLAGQHYNEQFF,TGCGCCAGCAGCTTGTTAGCGGGACAGCACTACAATGAGCAGTTCTTC
TRBJ2-2,-,TRBV5-1,TRBD1,CASSPDRGLNTGELFF,TGCGCCAGCAGCCCAGACAGGGGACTTAACACCGGGGAGCTGTTTTTT
TRBJ2-7,-,TRBV4-3,-,CASSQATGDSEQYF,TGCGCCAGCAGCCAAGCCACCGGGGACTCCGAGCAGTACTTC
TRBJ2-1,-,TRBV20-1,TRBD2,CSARDVLAGGSYNEQFF,TGCAGTGCTAGAGATGTACTAGCGGGGGGGTCCTACAATGAGCAGTTCTTC
TRBJ2-7,-,TRBV7-9,-,CASSFPQGLTTSYEQYF,TGTGCCAGCAGCTTCCCCCAGGGGCTTACAACCTCCTACGAGCAGTACTTC
TRBJ2-1,-,TRBV7-6,-,CASSPDSISYNEQFF,TGTGCCAGCAGCCCAGACTCCATCTCCTACAATGAGCAGTTCTTC
TRBJ2-5,few,TRBV30,-,CAWSLWENQETQYF,TGTGCCTGGAGTTTATGGGAGAACCAAGAGACCCAGTACTTC